Listed below are T cell receptor beta chains from one sample, sequenced in a study of shared clonotypes between healthy human individuals. Here immunoSEQ multiplex PCR was the method, and the copy in TCRdb shows in-frame clones only, minus some. Of hundreds of thousands of clones listed, approximately 96% are singletons. Sequencing input: naive CD8+ T cells sorted from blood. These receptors were taken from a woman aged 25 to 39 in good health. Both conserved end residues are part of each CDR3. The order of the fields is D gene, V gene, J gene, clone size, CDR3 DNA, CDR3 protein. The D gene is left open where the match is weak. Size values are once, few and many counts, or a class for expanded clones, and some rows have none.

-,TRBV27,TRBJ2-3,-,TGTGCCAGCAGTCACCGGGACACAGACACAGATACGCAGTATTTT,CASSHRDTDTDTQYF
-,TRBV28,TRBJ2-7,-,TGTGCCAGCAGTTTATGGGACCGACCCTACGAGCAGTACTTC,CASSLWDRPYEQYF
-,TRBV10-3,TRBJ1-2,-,TGTGCCATCAGTGAGCTCTTGGACCTAAATGGCTACACCTTC,CAISELLDLNGYTF
TRBD2,TRBV28,TRBJ2-2,-,TGTGCCAGCAGTCCTAGCGGGATCGACACCGGGGAGCTGTTTTTT,CASSPSGIDTGELFF
TRBD2,TRBV25-1,TRBJ2-4,-,TGTGCCAGCAGTGACCCGACGTACGCGGGAGGTAGTGACATTCAGTACTTC,CASSDPTYAGGSDIQYF
-,TRBV15,TRBJ1-2,-,TGTGCCACCAGCAGAGAGCTAATACTTGGCTACACCTTC,CATSRELILGYTF
-,TRBV4-2,TRBJ2-5,-,TGTGCCAGCAGCCAAGGTGGACAAGGTTTGGGGTTGACCCAGTACTTC,CASSQGGQGLGLTQYF
-,TRBV13,TRBJ2-5,-,TGTGCCAGCTTATCCCTAAGCTGGGGGGCCCAAGAGACCCAGTACTTC,CASLSLSWGAQETQYF
TRBD2,TRBV7-6,TRBJ2-1,-,TGTGCCAGCAGCTTGACTAGCGGGAGGGGAAATGAGCAGTTCTTC,CASSLTSGRGNEQFF
-,TRBV7-9,TRBJ2-7,-,TGTGCCAGCAGCTTCCCCACAGACTACGAGCAGTACTTC,CASSFPTDYEQYF
-,TRBV4-2,TRBJ1-2,-,TGTGCCAGCAGCCGAATCCATATCCGGGACAAGACCGACTATGGCTACACCTTC,CASSRIHIRDKTDYGYTF
TRBD1,TRBV28,TRBJ2-7,-,TGTGCCAGCAGTTTAACACAGGGGTCCGAGCAGTACTTC,CASSLTQGSEQYF
TRBD1,TRBV28,TRBJ1-5,once,TGTGCCAGCAGGGGACAGGGGTATCAGCCCCAGCATTTT,CASRGQGYQPQHF
-,TRBV7-8,TRBJ2-7,-,TGTGCCAGCAGCGAAAACAGGGTACTCGAGCAGTACTTC,CASSENRVLEQYF
-,TRBV7-8,TRBJ2-3,-,TGTGCCAGCAGCTCCGCCGGGGGTCGGAGCACAGATACGCAGTATTTT,CASSSAGGRSTDTQYF
-,TRBV28,TRBJ2-7,-,TGTGCCAGCAGTTTCGAGGGCTTAGGGCAGTACTTC,CASSFEGLGQYF
TRBD2,TRBV7-9,TRBJ2-7,-,TGTGCCAGCAGCCTCGGGGGGGGCGGCGAGCAGTACTTC,CASSLGGGGEQYF
-,TRBV6-4,TRBJ2-4,-,TGTGCCAGCAGTGATTCGACAGGCAAACAGTACTTC,CASSDSTGKQYF
TRBD1,TRBV7-9,TRBJ2-5,-,TGTGCCAGCAGCTTAGTAGGGGGCGAGACCCAGTACTTC,CASSLVGGETQYF
-,TRBV28,TRBJ2-7,-,TGTGCCAGCAGTTTCAGCGACCTCTACGAGCAGTACTTC,CASSFSDLYEQYF
-,TRBV28,TRBJ1-4,-,TGTGCCAGCAGTTCCCGCAGGGGTAACGAAAAACTGTTTTTT,CASSSRRGNEKLFF
-,TRBV11-3,TRBJ1-2,-,TGTGCCAGCACCCGGGGGCAGGGGCTACTTCACTATGGCTACACCTTC,CASTRGQGLLHYGYTF
TRBD1,TRBV7-9,TRBJ1-1,-,TGTGCCAGCAGCTTAGAACAGGGGAATCTTTTAGGCACTGAAGCTTTCTTT,CASSLEQGNLLGTEAFF
TRBD1,TRBV10-3,TRBJ2-4,-,TGTGCCATCAGTGGGGACAGCAATTCCAAAAACATTCAGTACTTC,CAISGDSNSKNIQYF
TRBD2,TRBV6-1,TRBJ2-7,-,TGTGCCAGCAGCGTAGCGGGGTTGAGCTCCTACGAGCAGTACTTC,CASSVAGLSSYEQYF
-,TRBV9,TRBJ2-6,-,TGTGCCAGCAGCGGGTTTGAGGGGGCCAACGTCCTGACTTTC,CASSGFEGANVLTF
TRBD1,TRBV4-1,TRBJ1-1,-,TGCGCCAGCAGCACGTGGACAGGGAACACTGAAGCTTTCTTT,CASSTWTGNTEAFF
-,TRBV6-6,TRBJ1-5,-,TGTGCCAGCAGTTACTACGTTAGTCCTAGTAAGCCCCAGCATTTT,CASSYYVSPSKPQHF
-,TRBV29-1,TRBJ1-2,-,TGCAGCGTAACAGGGATTGGCTACACCTTC,CSVTGIGYTF
-,TRBV27,TRBJ1-1,-,TGTGCCAGCAGCACAGGGTACACTGAAGCTTTCTTT,CASSTGYTEAFF
-,TRBV5-1,TRBJ2-1,-,TGCGCCAGCACAGGGGCCTCCTACAATGAGCAGTTCTTC,CASTGASYNEQFF
-,TRBV10-3,TRBJ2-7,-,TGTGCCACCATCGCCAACCACACGATCCAGAAGTACGAGCAGTACTTC,CATIANHTIQKYEQYF
-,TRBV5-8,TRBJ2-7,-,TGTGCCAGCAGCTTACGGAGCTCCTACGAGCAGTACTTC,CASSLRSSYEQYF
-,TRBV28,TRBJ1-6,-,TGTGCCAGCAGCCCCACCTGGGGGGTGGTTTCACCCCTCCACTTT,CASSPTWGVVSPLHF
-,TRBV30,TRBJ2-2,-,TGTGCCTGGAGGGGGAACACCGGGGAGCTGTTTTTT,CAWRGNTGELFF
TRBD2,TRBV9,TRBJ2-7,-,TGTGCCAGCAGCGTTAGCGGGAGTCTAGGCGAGCAGTACTTC,CASSVSGSLGEQYF
-,TRBV5-1,TRBJ2-7,-,TGCGCCAGCAGCTTGGGTGGGGGCCACGAGCAGTACTTC,CASSLGGGHEQYF
-,TRBV9,TRBJ1-2,-,TGTGCCAGCAGCGGCTCACAGGGAAAGGGCTATGGCTACACCTTC,CASSGSQGKGYGYTF
-,TRBV27,TRBJ2-1,-,TGTGCCAGCAGTTTATCGGCAGGGTCTTACAATGAGCAGTTCTTC,CASSLSAGSYNEQFF
-,TRBV5-6,TRBJ2-7,-,TGTGCCAGCAGCTTGTCTGTAGTCGTACCTCTCGAGCAGTACTTC,CASSLSVVVPLEQYF
-,TRBV7-9,TRBJ2-1,-,TGTGCCAGCAGCCCACCCTTAGTGGGGAACTCCTACAATGAGCAGTTCTTC,CASSPPLVGNSYNEQFF
TRBD1,TRBV5-6,TRBJ2-2,-,TGTGCCAGCAGCCCGAGCGAGGACAGGGGGCTCACCGGGGAGCTGTTTTTT,CASSPSEDRGLTGELFF
-,TRBV6-6,TRBJ1-5,-,TGTGCCAGCAGTTACTCACCCAGGTATAGCAATCAGCCCCAGCATTTT,CASSYSPRYSNQPQHF
TRBD2,TRBV27,TRBJ2-1,-,TGTGCCAGCAGTTTATCCTATGGACTAGCCACATTCGGTGAGCAGTTCTTC,CASSLSYGLATFGEQFF
-,TRBV11-2,TRBJ1-6,-,TGTGCCAGCAGCTTAGAGAGGGCCTCACCCCTCCACTTT,CASSLERASPLHF
TRBD1,TRBV5-6,TRBJ1-6,-,TGTGCCAGCAGCCTTGGGGACAGGGGGATCTCACCCCTCCACTTT,CASSLGDRGISPLHF
-,TRBV2,TRBJ1-1,once,TGTGCCAGCAGTGACCGGGGGTTTAGGACCCCTAACACTGAAGCTTTCTTT,CASSDRGFRTPNTEAFF
-,TRBV7-9,TRBJ1-1,-,TGTGCCAGCAGCCCCGTTGGGGGAAGATTGCTGGAAGCTTTCTTT,CASSPVGGRLLEAFF